Given below is one T cell receptor (beta chain) in context. Its antigen is unidentified. The data stem from a study of siplizumab effects on memory and regulatory T cells. Per sample, around 10^5 TCR templates underwent assay. Profiling relied on immunoSEQ multiplex PCR, and the TCRdb table lists in-frame clones only, not all of them. The data show around 100,000 clones, over 90% seen once. General study results and limits: Few alloreactive clones mapped to unstimulated subsets. The naive T cell population seemed more diverse than memory cells and seemed a major contributor to the alloresponse.

The sequence derives from a human donor in good health. Sequencing used Tregs sorted from blood.

CDR3 residues: CASSEGPRSAFF. The CDR3, as DNA: TGTGCCAGCAGTGAAGGTCCGAGGTCCGCTTTCTTT. J is TRBJ1-1 and V is TRBV25-1; D remains unclear. The ends were cut back, 2 bases at V and 11 bases at J, with 12 bases in the middle. Germline-derived CDR1 and CDR2 are MGHDK and SYGVNS. CDR3 length: 12 amino acids.